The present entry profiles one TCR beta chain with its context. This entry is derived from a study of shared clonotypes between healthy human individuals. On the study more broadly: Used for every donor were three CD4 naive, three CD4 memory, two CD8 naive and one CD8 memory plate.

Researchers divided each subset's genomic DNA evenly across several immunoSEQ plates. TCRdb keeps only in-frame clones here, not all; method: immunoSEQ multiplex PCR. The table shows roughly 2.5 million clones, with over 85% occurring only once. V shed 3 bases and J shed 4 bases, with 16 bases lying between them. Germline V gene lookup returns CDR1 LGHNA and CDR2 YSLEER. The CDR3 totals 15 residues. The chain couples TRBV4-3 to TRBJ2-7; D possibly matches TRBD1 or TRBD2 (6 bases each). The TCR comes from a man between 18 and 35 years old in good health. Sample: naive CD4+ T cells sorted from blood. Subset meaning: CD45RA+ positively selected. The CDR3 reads CASSQSGAGHYEQYF. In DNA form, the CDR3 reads TGCGCCAGCAGCCAGTCCGGCGCGGGACATTACGAGCAGTACTTC.